Each of the 9 T cell receptor beta chains below was sequenced from the same sample in a study of T-cell memory formation after mild COVID-19. TCRdb analysed the 5' RACE reads with MiXCR anew, one entry per CDR3 protein. The repertoire consists of under 650,000 distinct CDR3 sequences, with about a sixth occurring once and the leading ten covering 9.5% to 15%. The sequenced sample consisted of PBMCs or a T cell subset sorted from them (not recorded which). The receptors derive from an adult woman who had mild COVID-19 (a few samples of this study predate the infection). Cell type and time point are not known.

V usage is TRBV4-1 and J usage is TRBJ2-2; 9 bases map to TRBD2. The CDR3 is 18 residues long. CDR1 is MGHRA and CDR2 is YSYEKL in the germline V gene. J lost 5 bases, V lost 3 bases, and 13 bases had no gene match. The CDR3 region has the DNA TGCGCCAGCAGCCACCGTATCCCGCTAGCGGGAAATACCGGGGAGCTGTTTTTT. Its translation: CASSHRIPLAGNTGELFF.

This clonotype was detected only a few times. This chain joins TRBV7-8 and TRBJ2-1; D possibly corresponds to TRBD1 (6 bases). This CDR3 contains 16 residues. The V end was cut by 5 bases, the J end by 8 bases, with 22 bases between. CDR1 is SGHVS and CDR2 is FQNEAQ in the germline V gene. The CDR3 spells CASSKNRDTVVDEQFF. Written as DNA, the CDR3 is TGTGCCAGCAGCAAGAACCGGGACACTGTCGTCGATGAGCAGTTCTTC. Full variable domain (rest looked up from reference TRBV7-8 and TRBJ2-1): GAGVSQSPRYKVAKRGQDVALRCDPISGHVSLFWYQQALGQGPEFLTYFQNEAQLDKSGLPSDRFFAERPEGSVSTLKIQRTQQEDSAVYLCASSKNRDTVVDEQFFGPGTRLTVL.

The chain couples TRBV10-3 to TRBJ2-7; D gene ambiguous. CDR1 is ENHRY, CDR2 SYGVKD, per germline. V lost 4 bases and J 6 bases, leaving 13 bases between the germline ends. The CDR3 is 13 residues long. The CDR3 sequence: CAISAETAGEQYF. CDR3 sequence (DNA): TGTGCCATCAGTGCCGAGACTGCAGGCGAGCAGTACTTC.

This clonotype appeared a few times. The chain couples TRBV7-6 to TRBJ2-2, with TRBD1 as a possible D gene (5 bases). This CDR3 has 13 residues. Trimming cost V 4 bases and J 7 bases, with 10 bases left between them. In germline, CDR1 is SGHVS, CDR2 FNYEAQ. The CDR3 DNA follows: TGTGCCAGCAGCTCCAGGGAAGGCGGGGAGCTGTTTTTT. Translating gives CASSSREGGELFF.

The J gene is TRBJ1-2, the V gene TRBV12-3 or TRBV12-4, with no clear D. V was cut by 2 bases and J by 6 bases, with 19 bases left in between. CDR3 length: 16 amino acids. This CDR3 is CASSLRGAPGPHGYTF. Written as DNA, the CDR3 is TGTGCCAGCAGTTTACGTGGTGCTCCCGGCCCCCATGGCTACACCTTC.

The rearrangement links TRBV7-2 to TRBJ2-3; 7 bases fit TRBD2. There are 15 residues in the CDR3. V shed 4 bases, J shed 3 bases, and the junction held 7 bases outside the gene matches. Germline CDR1 and CDR2: SGHTA and FQGNSA. The CDR3 here is CASSYRAGSTDTQYF. The DNA for the CDR3 is TGTGCCAGCAGCTACAGAGCGGGAAGTACAGATACGCAGTATTTT.

This clonotype was detected only a few times. CDR3 region: CASSSRTSGRPRLDEQYF. The CDR3 DNA sequence: TGTGCCAGCAGCTCGCGGACTAGCGGGAGACCTCGGTTGGACGAGCAGTACTTC. The chain is built from TRBV7-8 and TRBJ2-7; TRBD2 agrees at 13 bases. Germline values: CDR1 SGHVS, CDR2 FQNEAQ. V was clipped by 4 bases and J by 5 bases; unmatched bases: 14. This CDR3 spans 18 amino acids.

This clonotype showed up many times. This rearrangement joins TRBV24-1 to TRBJ2-1; the match to TRBD2 covers 8 bases. The CDR3 has 15 residues. Per the germline V gene, CDR1 is KGHDR and CDR2 is SFDVKD. The trim removed 4 bases at V and 4 bases at J, leaving 5 bases unmatched. CDR3 region: CATSESSGSYNEQFF. Here the CDR3 DNA reads TGTGCCACCAGTGAATCTAGCGGGTCGTACAATGAGCAGTTCTTC.

This clonotype was counted between two and nine times. The rearrangement joins TRBV7-2 to TRBJ2-7; 7 bases agree with TRBD2. This CDR3 has 16 residues. Germline assignment: CDR1 SGHTA and CDR2 FQGNSA. The ends lost 2 bases at V and 1 base at J; junction bases unmatched: 8. The chain's CDR3 is CASSLRASGKSYEQYF. As DNA, the CDR3 is TGTGCCAGCAGCTTAAGAGCTAGCGGTAAATCCTACGAGCAGTACTTC.